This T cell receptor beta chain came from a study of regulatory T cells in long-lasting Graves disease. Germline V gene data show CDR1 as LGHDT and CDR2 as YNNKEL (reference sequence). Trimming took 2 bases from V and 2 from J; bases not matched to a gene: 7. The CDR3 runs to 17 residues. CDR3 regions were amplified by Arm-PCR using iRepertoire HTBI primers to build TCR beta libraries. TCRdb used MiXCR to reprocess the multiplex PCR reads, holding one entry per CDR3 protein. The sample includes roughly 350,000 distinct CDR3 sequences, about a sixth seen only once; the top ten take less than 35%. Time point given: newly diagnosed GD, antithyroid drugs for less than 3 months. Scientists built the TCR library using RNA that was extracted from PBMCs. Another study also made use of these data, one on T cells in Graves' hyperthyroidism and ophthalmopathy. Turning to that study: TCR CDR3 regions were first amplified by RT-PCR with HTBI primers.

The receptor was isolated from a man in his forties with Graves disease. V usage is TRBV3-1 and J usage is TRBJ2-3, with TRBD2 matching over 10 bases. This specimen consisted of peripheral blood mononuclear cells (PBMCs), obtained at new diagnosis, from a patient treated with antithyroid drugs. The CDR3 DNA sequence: TGTGCCAGCAGCCAAATGGAACTAGCGGGGAACACAGATACGCAGTATTTT. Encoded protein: CASSQMELAGNTDTQYF.